This TCR beta chain comes out of a study of graft-versus-host responses after intestinal transplantation. Overall study results and limits: Among recipient marrow samples, GvH clones were found; some appeared first in ileum or blood. Allograft clonal ratios (graft-versus-host to host-versus-graft) were high in patients who had graft-donor T cell macrochimerism.

Germline CDR1 and CDR2: SGHRS and YFSETQ. The CDR3 totals 14 residues. Trimming removed 1 base at V and 6 bases at J, with 11 bases between. As concerns this clone: Its target is unknown.

Profiling relied on immunoSEQ multiplex PCR, and the TCRdb table lists in-frame clones only, not all of them. The sample holds tens of thousands of clones, over 85% seen once. The TCR originated in a human donor who received an intestinal transplant. The chain carries TRBV5-1 and TRBJ2-4; a possible D gene is TRBD1 (5 bases). This sample comprised unstimulated CD8+ T cells sorted from spleen or lymph node cells, obtained before intestinal transplant. CDR3 coding DNA: TGCGCCAGCAGCTTGAAAGGGGCTATAAACATTCAGTACTTC. Translating it yields CASSLKGAINIQYF.